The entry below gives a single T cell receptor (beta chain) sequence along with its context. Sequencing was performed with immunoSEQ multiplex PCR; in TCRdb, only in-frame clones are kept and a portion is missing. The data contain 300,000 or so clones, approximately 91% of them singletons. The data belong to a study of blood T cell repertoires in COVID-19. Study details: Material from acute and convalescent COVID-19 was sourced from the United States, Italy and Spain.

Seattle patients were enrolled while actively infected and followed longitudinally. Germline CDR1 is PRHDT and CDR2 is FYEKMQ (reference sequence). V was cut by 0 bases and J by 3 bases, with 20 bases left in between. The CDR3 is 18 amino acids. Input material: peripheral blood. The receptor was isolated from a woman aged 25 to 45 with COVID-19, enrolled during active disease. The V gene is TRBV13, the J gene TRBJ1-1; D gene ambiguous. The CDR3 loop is CASSLGYAWKIEDTEAFF. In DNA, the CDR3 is TGTGCCAGCAGCTTAGGTTACGCCTGGAAGATCGAGGACACTGAAGCTTTCTTT.